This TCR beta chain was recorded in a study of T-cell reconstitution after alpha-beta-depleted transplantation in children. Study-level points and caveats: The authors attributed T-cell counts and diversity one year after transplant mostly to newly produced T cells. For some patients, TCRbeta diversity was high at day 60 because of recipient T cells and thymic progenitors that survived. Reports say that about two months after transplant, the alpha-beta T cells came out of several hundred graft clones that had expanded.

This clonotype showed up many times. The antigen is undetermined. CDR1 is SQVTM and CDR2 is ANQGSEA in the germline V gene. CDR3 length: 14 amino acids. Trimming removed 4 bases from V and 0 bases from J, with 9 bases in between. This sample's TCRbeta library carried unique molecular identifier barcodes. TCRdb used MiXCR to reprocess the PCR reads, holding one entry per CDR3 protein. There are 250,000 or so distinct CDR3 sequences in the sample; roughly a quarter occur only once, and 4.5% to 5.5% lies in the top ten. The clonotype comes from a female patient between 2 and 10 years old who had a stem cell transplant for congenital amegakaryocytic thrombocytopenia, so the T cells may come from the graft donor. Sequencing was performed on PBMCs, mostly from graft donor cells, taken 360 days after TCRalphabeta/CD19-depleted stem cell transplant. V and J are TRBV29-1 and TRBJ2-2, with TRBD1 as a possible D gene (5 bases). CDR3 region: CSVGRQSNTGELFF. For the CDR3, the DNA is TGCAGCGTTGGGAGACAGTCGAACACCGGGGAGCTGTTTTTT.